This T cell receptor (beta chain) is drawn from a study of blood T cell repertoires in COVID-19. Across the study: The samples span acute and convalescent COVID-19 from the United States, Italy and Spain.

The authors' processing: Using reference gene primer amplification, nucleated cell counts were estimated. Libraries were prepared by immunoSEQ multiplex PCR; TCRdb keeps only in-frame clonotypes and omits some of them. D and trimming come from the DNA, and the V and J calls and clone size come from that table. The table records about 150,000 clones, just under 85% of them present only once. V lost 5 bases and J lost 0; bases outside the gene matches: 4. CDR1 SGHTA and CDR2 FQGNSA come from the germline V gene. The CDR3 runs 15 residues. The TCR originated in a man aged 45 to 65 who had recovered from COVID-19. The rearrangement joins TRBV7-2 to TRBJ1-1, with TRBD1 matching over 9 bases. Sequences were obtained from PBMCs or T cells enriched from blood (not recorded which). CDR3 DNA sequence: TGTGCCAGCAGCCCGGACAGGGGCATGAACACTGAAGCTTTCTTT. Its translation is CASSPDRGMNTEAFF.